A selection of T cell receptor beta chains follows, all from one sample in a study of spatial heterogeneity in lung cancer. TCRdb processed the 5' RACE reads anew with MiXCR; each CDR3 protein has one entry. The table lists around 3,000 distinct CDR3 sequences, more than 15% of them singletons. Sequencing was performed on PBMCs, taken at surgery. The receptors derive from a female donor with early-stage non-small cell lung cancer. The CDR3 runs from the conserved cysteine through the conserved F or W. The D gene is left open where the match is weak. Expanded clones get a size class; other rows say once, few or many, or leave the size out.

CDR3 protein | CDR3 DNA | CDR3 length | D gene | J gene | V gene | clone size
CASQGLAKYTGELFF | TGTGCCAGCCAGGGACTAGCGAAGTACACCGGGGAGCTGTTTTTT | 15 | TRBD2 | TRBJ2-2 | TRBV28 | NA
CASSLVWGSNQPQHF | TGCGCCAGCAGCTTGGTTTGGGGAAGCAATCAGCCCCAGCATTTT | 15 | NA | TRBJ1-5 | TRBV5-1 | large
CASSSGDLGAGDTQYF | TGTGCCAGCAGCAGCGGGGATCTCGGGGCAGGAGATACGCAGTATTTT | 16 | TRBD2 | TRBJ2-3 | TRBV28 | NA
CATSDFPGRGYTF | TGTGCCACCAGTGATTTCCCAGGCCGTGGCTACACCTTC | 13 | NA | TRBJ1-2 | TRBV24-1 | many
CASSLVGGGQPQHF | TGTGCCAGCAGCTTAGTCGGGGGAGGTCAGCCCCAGCATTTT | 14 | NA | TRBJ1-5 | TRBV7-8 | many
CASSLYGPNPYGYTF | TGTGCCAGCAGCCTTTACGGACCTAACCCCTATGGCTACACCTTC | 15 | NA | TRBJ1-2 | TRBV3-1 | many
CSVERPGRSYNEQFF | TGCAGCGTTGAGCGTCCCGGACGGAGCTACAATGAGCAGTTCTTC | 15 | NA | TRBJ2-1 | TRBV29-1 | many
CASSARTGVSEQYF | TGTGCCAGCAGCGCTAGGACAGGGGTTAGCGAGCAGTACTTC | 14 | TRBD1 | TRBJ2-7 | TRBV7-9 | many
CASTSGGSEQYF | TGTGCCAGCACCTCTGGGGGGAGCGAGCAGTACTTC | 12 | NA | TRBJ2-7 | TRBV11-2 | many
CASSGFNYGYTF | TGTGCCAGCAGTGGTTTCAACTATGGCTACACCTTC | 12 | NA | TRBJ1-2 | TRBV25-1 | medium-sized
CASSTTDGHLSGANVLTF | TGTGCCAGCAGTACGACGGACGGTCACCTCTCTGGGGCCAACGTCCTGACTTTC | 18 | NA | TRBJ2-6 | TRBV28 | NA
CASGQGTNEKLFF | TGCGCCAGCGGACAGGGAACTAATGAAAAACTGTTTTTT | 13 | TRBD1 | TRBJ1-4 | TRBV23-1 | many
CASSLEGHQPQHF | TGCGCCAGCAGCTTGGAGGGGCATCAGCCCCAGCATTTT | 13 | NA | TRBJ1-5 | TRBV5-1 | many
CASSRTSGEGDTQYF | TGTGCCAGCAGCCGGACTAGCGGGGAGGGGGATACGCAGTATTTT | 15 | TRBD2 | TRBJ2-3 | TRBV5-4 | few
CASRYLERERLREQYF | TGCGCCAGCCGCTACCTTGAGCGGGAGCGGCTGAGGGAGCAGTACTTC | 16 | TRBD2 | TRBJ2-7 | TRBV23-1 | many
CASSHPTSASYEQYF | TGTGCCAGCAGCCACCCGACTAGCGCTTCCTACGAGCAGTACTTC | 15 | TRBD2 | TRBJ2-7 | TRBV3-1 | many
CASSLSSGRFETQYF | TGTGCCAGCAGCTTATCGAGCGGGAGATTTGAGACCCAGTACTTC | 15 | TRBD2 | TRBJ2-5 | TRBV5-4 | many
CASSPRTGMGTDTQYF | TGTGCCAGCAGCCCGCGGACAGGGATGGGCACAGATACGCAGTATTTT | 16 | TRBD1 | TRBJ2-3 | TRBV7-8 | medium-sized
CSVRQRNTEAFF | TGCAGCGTAAGACAACGGAACACTGAAGCTTTCTTT | 12 | NA | TRBJ1-1 | TRBV29-1 | many
CSVGGSGTEAFF | TGCAGCGTTGGGGGAAGCGGGACTGAAGCTTTCTTT | 12 | NA | TRBJ1-1 | TRBV29-1 | medium-sized
CASSPSGLTSVLGEQYF | TGTGCCAGCAGCCCCTCAGGTCTGACTAGCGTACTTGGCGAGCAGTACTTC | 17 | TRBD2 | TRBJ2-7 | TRBV28 | many
CSARDRGPIGEETQYF | TGCAGTGCTAGAGACAGGGGCCCCATCGGTGAAGAGACCCAGTACTTC | 16 | NA | TRBJ2-5 | TRBV20-1 | NA
CASSPTPGTGLHEQYF | TGTGCCAGCTCACCGACCCCCGGGACAGGGCTACACGAGCAGTACTTC | 16 | TRBD1 | TRBJ2-7 | TRBV18 | NA
CASSLNGEETQYF | TGTGCCAGCAGCTTAAACGGAGAGGAGACCCAGTACTTC | 13 | NA | TRBJ2-5 | TRBV13 | many
CASSPGLETGELFF | TGTGCCAGCAGCCCGGGACTAGAGACCGGGGAGCTGTTTTTT | 14 | TRBD2 | TRBJ2-2 | TRBV7-9 | many
CASRPVLREKGPEAFF | TGTGCCAGCAGACCAGTTCTCAGGGAGAAGGGCCCTGAAGCTTTCTTT | 16 | NA | TRBJ1-1 | TRBV6-2/TRBV6-3 | once
CASSSGGRNAGGDIQYF | TGTGCCAGCAGCTCCGGGGGGAGGAATGCCGGCGGGGACATTCAGTACTTC | 17 | TRBD2 | TRBJ2-4 | TRBV5-4 | NA
CASSSYPTGGNYGYTF | TGCGCCAGCAGCTCTTACCCCACAGGGGGGAACTATGGCTACACCTTC | 16 | TRBD1 | TRBJ1-2 | TRBV5-1 | many
CSASGTSGRTDTQYF | TGCAGTGCTTCGGGGACTAGCGGGAGAACAGATACGCAGTATTTT | 15 | TRBD2 | TRBJ2-3 | TRBV20-1 | NA
CASSQDYPVFATNEKLFF | TGCGCCAGCAGCCAAGATTATCCGGTTTTTGCAACTAATGAAAAACTGTTTTTT | 18 | NA | TRBJ1-4 | TRBV4-3 | medium-sized
CASSPQRLAAEQYF | TGTGCCAGCAGCCCGCAACGACTAGCGGCTGAGCAGTACTTC | 14 | TRBD2 | TRBJ2-7 | TRBV7-2 | NA
CASRKRLAGALADTQYF | TGTGCCAGCAGAAAGCGACTAGCGGGAGCCCTCGCAGATACGCAGTATTTT | 17 | TRBD2 | TRBJ2-3 | TRBV7-8 | many
CATSLTGGILPYEQYF | TGTGCCACCAGCCTAACAGGGGGCATCCTACCCTACGAGCAGTACTTC | 16 | TRBD1 | TRBJ2-7 | TRBV24-1 | many
CASSPTSGSWSEQFF | TGTGCCAGCAGCCCGACTAGCGGGAGTTGGAGTGAGCAGTTCTTC | 15 | TRBD2 | TRBJ2-1 | TRBV7-2 | many
CASSRTGHNSPLHF | TGTGCCAGCAGCCGAACAGGGCATAATTCACCCCTCCACTTT | 14 | NA | TRBJ1-6 | TRBV7-2 | many
CASSYSQGGNTEAFF | TGTGCCAGCAGTTACAGTCAGGGGGGGAACACTGAAGCTTTCTTT | 15 | TRBD1 | TRBJ1-1 | TRBV6-2/TRBV6-3 | few
CASSMRDGGTDTQYF | TGTGCCAGTAGCATGCGAGATGGGGGAACAGATACGCAGTATTTT | 15 | NA | TRBJ2-3 | TRBV19 | few
CASSRDQTDTQYF | TGTGCCAGCAGTCGGGACCAGACAGATACGCAGTATTTT | 13 | NA | TRBJ2-3 | TRBV12-3/TRBV12-4 | medium-sized
CSVAQGRQETQYF | TGCAGCGTTGCGCAGGGGCGACAAGAGACCCAGTACTTC | 13 | NA | TRBJ2-5 | TRBV29-1 | many
CSVEEVTGPSYEQYF | TGCAGCGTTGAAGAGGTAACAGGGCCCTCCTACGAGCAGTACTTC | 15 | NA | TRBJ2-7 | TRBV29-1 | NA